This entry concerns a single T cell receptor beta chain. The junction and the germline gene differ at one end; a read error may be behind it. This entry comes from a study of control samples from healthy donors and cancer patients. The data were produced by immunoSEQ multiplex PCR, yet TCRdb's version contains in-frame clones alone and is incomplete. This repertoire shows about 79,000 clones, 80% to 95% found once; its top ten account for roughly 1.3%. This TCR was recovered from a woman aged 40 to 49 with lung cancer. The sequenced material came from PBMCs.

The CDR3 sequence is CASSTGTGSVLRLF. CDR3 sequence (DNA): TGTGCCAGTAGTACCGGGACAGGGTCAGTCTTGCGGCTTTTT. V and J are TRBV19 and TRBJ1-4; TRBD1 matches 9 bases. The CDR3 runs to 14 residues. CDR1 is LNHDA and CDR2 is SQIVND in the germline V gene (reference sequence).